This T cell receptor beta chain came from a study of blood T cell repertoires in COVID-19 (dated by TCRdb to the early 2020s). Regarding the study in general: The collaborator samples originated in the United States, Italy and Spain and spanned the acute and convalescent phases of COVID-19. The prospective study material was composed of cDNA or gDNA derived from T cells, B-cell-depleted T cells, or PBMCs. Deeply sampled blood TCRbeta repertoires from subjects exposed to, actively infected with, or recovered from COVID-19 were included in the dataset. A freely available public database, intended as a resource for researchers studying the immune response to SARS-CoV-2, is where the repertoires were released. The samples were drawn from two sources: the first 160 participants of the ongoing ImmuneRACE study, and approximately 1,300 subjects contributed by 6 global collaborators. A de-identified subject ID, COVID-19 status, age in years and sex were almost always included in the sample metadata. Where HLA class I and class II types were available, the types were taken from metadata supplied by the sample provider, not from assay-based typing.

CDR1 MRHNA and CDR2 SNTAGT are derived from the germline V gene. Ends trimmed: V by 8 bases, J by 5 bases; bases unmatched to a gene: 2. Its CDR3 holds 11 amino acids, cysteine through phenylalanine. The entry retains the CDR3 DNA only, 33 bases that are in frame from base 1. Of note for this clone: Its antigen specificity is not known. No much larger clone exists at a distance of one base, and base qualities are not known.

Here is what the overall study found, with its caveats: The quantity of clinical and demographic metadata differed by source and by participant and was supplied without curation.

Whole blood was collected in K2EDTA tubes by collaborating institutions according to the institutions' own protocols. For TCRbeta analysis, collaborator samples were shipped as frozen whole blood, as isolated PBMCs, or as DNA extracted from either sample type. TCRbeta CDR3 regions were amplified from genomic DNA by means of the immunoSEQ Assay, a bias-controlled multiplex PCR. Per the source publication's procedure: The number of nucleated cells in each sample was estimated by amplification of reference gene primers within the assay. Sequence reads were collapsed and filtered to measure the absolute abundance of every unique TCRbeta CDR3 rearrangement. For each sample, productive Simpson clonality was calculated as the square root of Simpson's diversity index across productive rearrangements. TCRdb took this table from immuneACCESS and kept in-frame rearrangements with V and J called. Such tables lack part of the clones; where checked against another copy, unresolved V genes explain under half of the gap, and the rest is unexplained. The V and J calls and the clone size are those of that table, but D and trimming were determined from the DNA. The sample table lists 140,000 to 150,000 clones, roughly 78% of them with a count of one. The top ten clonotypes cover around 15% of the sample.

The source of this sequence is a human donor with acute or convalescent COVID-19. The donor label of this sample is uncertain. The chain employs TRBV6-4 and TRBJ1-2, and 7 bases in between align with TRBD1. Sequenced: peripheral blood. The CDR3 reads CASGTEYGYTF. The base sequence is TGTGCCAGCGGGACAGAGTATGGCTACACCTTC.